The 7 T cell receptor beta chains in this list originate from one sample, sequenced in a study of control samples from healthy donors and cancer patients. Using immunoSEQ multiplex PCR, the repertoire was profiled, and TCRdb retains in-frame clones only, with some absent. The top ten hold about 2.7% of the sample, which has more than 70,000 clones, approximately 94% seen once. Sequenced sample: blood. These receptor sequences come from a woman aged 30 to 39 in good health.

As to this clone: This sample includes further DNA sequences coding for the same CDR3. DNA for the CDR3: TGCGCCAGCAGCTTAACAGGGGATAATTCACCCCTCCACTTT. It codes for CASSLTGDNSPLHF. The V and J genes are TRBV5-1 and TRBJ1-6, with 7 bases fitting TRBD1. Germline values: CDR1 SGHRS, CDR2 YFSETQ. The CDR3 loop spans 14 amino acids. V was pared by 2 bases and J by 5 bases, with 1 base of the junction left unmatched.

The chain has TRBV2 and TRBJ1-4, with 7 bases matching TRBD1. The ends lost 7 bases at V and 0 bases at J; junction bases unmatched: 5. CDR3 length: 15 residues. Germline loops: CDR1 SNHLY, CDR2 FYNNEI. The CDR3 coding sequence is TGTGCCAGCAACCGACAGGGAGCAACTAATGAAAAACTGTTTTTT. It translates to CASNRQGATNEKLFF.

The V gene is TRBV5-1, the J gene TRBJ1-6, with 9 bases identical to TRBD1. The germline V gene encodes CDR1 SGHRS and CDR2 YFSETQ. The V and J ends lost 3 bases and 9 bases, in that order; junction bases with no gene match: 7. The CDR3 covers 15 residues. The CDR3 bases are TGCGCCAGCAGCTCGTCAACAGGGGGCAGTTCACCCCTCCACTTT. Translation: CASSSSTGGSSPLHF.

This chain links TRBV14 with TRBJ1-2, with TRBD1 as a possible D gene (6 bases). This CDR3 has 15 residues. Trimming left V 2 bases short and J 2 bases short, with 12 bases between. Germline V gene sequence: CDR1 SGHDN, CDR2 FVKESK. The CDR3 nucleotides are TGTGCCAGCAGCCAAACGGTCGGGACAAACTATGGCTACACCTTC. It is translated as CASSQTVGTNYGYTF.

J is TRBJ1-6 and V is TRBV5-6; D perhaps matches TRBD1 (5 bases). This CDR3 has 15 residues. The V and J ends lost 5 bases and 3 bases respectively, with 12 bases between them. Germline-derived CDR1 and CDR2 are SGHDT and YYEEEE. The CDR3 DNA follows: TGTGCCAGCAGTCGTCGACAGAGCTATAATTCACCCCTCCACTTT. Protein sequence: CASSRRQSYNSPLHF.

This sequence joins TRBV4-2 and TRBJ2-5; 13 bases fit TRBD2. Germline assignment: CDR1 LGHNA and CDR2 YNFKEQ. CDR3 length: 16 amino acids. With V trimmed by 5 bases and J by 2 bases, 5 bases remained unmatched. CDR3 residues: CASSYGLAGAQETQYF. In DNA form, the CDR3 reads TGTGCCAGCAGCTACGGACTAGCGGGGGCACAAGAGACCCAGTACTTC.

The chain links TRBV19 to TRBJ1-1; weak D call: TRBD1 (5 bases). Trimming left V 4 bases short and J 4 bases short, with 19 bases between. In germline, CDR1 is LNHDA, CDR2 SQIVND (reference sequence). This CDR3 contains 16 residues. This CDR3 reads CASSTWGRYMGTEAFF. CDR3 DNA: TGTGCCAGTAGTACGTGGGGGAGGTACATGGGCACTGAAGCTTTCTTT.